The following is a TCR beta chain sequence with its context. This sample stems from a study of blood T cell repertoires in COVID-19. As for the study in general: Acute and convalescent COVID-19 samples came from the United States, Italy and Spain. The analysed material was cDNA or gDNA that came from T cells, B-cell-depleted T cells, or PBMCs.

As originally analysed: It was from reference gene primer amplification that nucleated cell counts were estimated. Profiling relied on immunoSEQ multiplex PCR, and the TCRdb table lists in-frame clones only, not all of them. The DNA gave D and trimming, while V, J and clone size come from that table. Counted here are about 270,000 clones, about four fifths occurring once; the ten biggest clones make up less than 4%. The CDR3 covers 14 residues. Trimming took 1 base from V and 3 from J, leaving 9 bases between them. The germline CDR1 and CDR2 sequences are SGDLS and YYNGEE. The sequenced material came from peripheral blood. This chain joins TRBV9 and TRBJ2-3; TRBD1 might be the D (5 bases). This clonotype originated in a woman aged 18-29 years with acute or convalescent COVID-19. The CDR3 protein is CASSVRTLTDTQYF. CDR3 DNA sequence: TGTGCCAGCAGCGTACGGACACTTACAGATACGCAGTATTTT.